Sequencing of this T cell receptor (beta chain) was carried out in a study of T cell responses to AZD1222 COVID-19 vaccine. The study's findings and limits: Seropositive status at baseline applied to only five or six AZD1222 recipients. As reported, nearly half of all spike-specific TCRs target variant regions that are unmutated.

V shed 4 bases and J shed 6 bases, with 14 bases lying between them. Per the germline V gene, CDR1 is SGDLS and CDR2 is YYNGEE. This CDR3 is 13 amino acids long. Turning to this clone: The antigen is undetermined.

Clones were sequenced by immunoSEQ multiplex PCR, and TCRdb holds only the in-frame ones, with some missing. The table records 70,000 to 95,000 clones, approximately 89% of them present only once. The sequenced sample was peripheral blood, obtained 28 days after the second AZD1222 dose. This sequence originates from an adult who received the AZD1222 COVID-19 vaccine. The chain couples TRBV9 to TRBJ2-7; possible D gene TRBD2, 6 bases. The CDR3 nucleotides are TGTGCCAGCAGCCCCAGACTAGTGGGCGAGCAGTACTTC. It is translated as CASSPRLVGEQYF.